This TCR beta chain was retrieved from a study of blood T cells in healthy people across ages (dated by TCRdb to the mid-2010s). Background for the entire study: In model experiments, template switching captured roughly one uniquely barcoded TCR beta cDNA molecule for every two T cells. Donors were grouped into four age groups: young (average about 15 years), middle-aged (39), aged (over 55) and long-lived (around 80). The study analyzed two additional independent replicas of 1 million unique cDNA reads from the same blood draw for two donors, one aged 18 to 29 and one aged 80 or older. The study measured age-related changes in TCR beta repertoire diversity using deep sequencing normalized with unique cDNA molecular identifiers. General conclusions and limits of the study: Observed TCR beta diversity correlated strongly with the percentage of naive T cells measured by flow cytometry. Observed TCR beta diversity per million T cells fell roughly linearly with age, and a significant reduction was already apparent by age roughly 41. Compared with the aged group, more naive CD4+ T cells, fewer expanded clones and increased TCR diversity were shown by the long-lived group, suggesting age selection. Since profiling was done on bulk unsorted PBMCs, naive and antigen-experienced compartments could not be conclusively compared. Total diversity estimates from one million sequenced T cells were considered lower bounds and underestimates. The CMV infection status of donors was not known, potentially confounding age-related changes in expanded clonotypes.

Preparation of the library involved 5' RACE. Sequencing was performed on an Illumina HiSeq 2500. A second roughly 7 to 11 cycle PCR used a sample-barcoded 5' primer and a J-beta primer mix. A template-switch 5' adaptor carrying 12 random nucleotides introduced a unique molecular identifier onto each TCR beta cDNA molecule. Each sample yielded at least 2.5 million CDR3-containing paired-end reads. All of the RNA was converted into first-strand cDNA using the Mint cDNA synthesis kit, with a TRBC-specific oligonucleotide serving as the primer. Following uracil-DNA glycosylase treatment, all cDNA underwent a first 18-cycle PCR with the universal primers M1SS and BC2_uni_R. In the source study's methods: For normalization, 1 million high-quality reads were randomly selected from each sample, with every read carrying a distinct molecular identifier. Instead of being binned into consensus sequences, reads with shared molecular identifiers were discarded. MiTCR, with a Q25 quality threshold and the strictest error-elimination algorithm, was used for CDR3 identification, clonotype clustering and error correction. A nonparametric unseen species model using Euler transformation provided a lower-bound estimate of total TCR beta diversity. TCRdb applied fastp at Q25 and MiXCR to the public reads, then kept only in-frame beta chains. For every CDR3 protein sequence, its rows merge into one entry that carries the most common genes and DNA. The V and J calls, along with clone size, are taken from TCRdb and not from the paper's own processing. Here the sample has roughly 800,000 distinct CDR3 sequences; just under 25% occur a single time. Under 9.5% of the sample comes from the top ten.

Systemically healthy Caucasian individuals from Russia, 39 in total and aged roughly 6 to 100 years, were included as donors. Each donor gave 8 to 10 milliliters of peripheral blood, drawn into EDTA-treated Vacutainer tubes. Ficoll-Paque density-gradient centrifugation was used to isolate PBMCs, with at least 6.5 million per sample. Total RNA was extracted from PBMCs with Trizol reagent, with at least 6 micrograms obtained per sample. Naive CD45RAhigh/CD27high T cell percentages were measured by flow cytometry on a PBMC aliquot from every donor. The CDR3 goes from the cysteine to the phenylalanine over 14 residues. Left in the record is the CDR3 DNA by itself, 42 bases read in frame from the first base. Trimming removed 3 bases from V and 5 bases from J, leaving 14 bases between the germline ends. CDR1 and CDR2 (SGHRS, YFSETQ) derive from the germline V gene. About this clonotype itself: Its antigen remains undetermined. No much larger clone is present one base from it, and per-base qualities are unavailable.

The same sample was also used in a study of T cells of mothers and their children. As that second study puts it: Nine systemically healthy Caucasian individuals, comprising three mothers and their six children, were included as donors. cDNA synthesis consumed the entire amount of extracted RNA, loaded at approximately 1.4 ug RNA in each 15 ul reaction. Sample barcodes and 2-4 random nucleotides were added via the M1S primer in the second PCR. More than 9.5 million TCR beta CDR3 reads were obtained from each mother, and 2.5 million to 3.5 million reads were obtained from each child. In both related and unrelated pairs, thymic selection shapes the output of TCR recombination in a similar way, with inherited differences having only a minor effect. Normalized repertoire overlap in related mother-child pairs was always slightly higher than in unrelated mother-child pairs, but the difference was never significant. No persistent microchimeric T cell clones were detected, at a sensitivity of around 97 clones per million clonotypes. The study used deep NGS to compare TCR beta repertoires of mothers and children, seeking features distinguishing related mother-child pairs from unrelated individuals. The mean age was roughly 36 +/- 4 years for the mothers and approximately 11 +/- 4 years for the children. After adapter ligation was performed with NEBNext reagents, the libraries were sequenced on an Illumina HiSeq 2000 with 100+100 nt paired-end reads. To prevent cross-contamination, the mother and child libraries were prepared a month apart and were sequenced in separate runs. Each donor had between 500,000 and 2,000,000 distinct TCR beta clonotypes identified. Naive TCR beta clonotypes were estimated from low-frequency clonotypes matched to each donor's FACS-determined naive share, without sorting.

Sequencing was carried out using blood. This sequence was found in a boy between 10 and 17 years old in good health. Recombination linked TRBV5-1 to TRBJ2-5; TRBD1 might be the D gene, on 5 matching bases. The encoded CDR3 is CASSSLTVGETQYF. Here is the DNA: TGCGCCAGCAGCTCTTTGACAGTAGGGGAGACCCAGTACTTC.